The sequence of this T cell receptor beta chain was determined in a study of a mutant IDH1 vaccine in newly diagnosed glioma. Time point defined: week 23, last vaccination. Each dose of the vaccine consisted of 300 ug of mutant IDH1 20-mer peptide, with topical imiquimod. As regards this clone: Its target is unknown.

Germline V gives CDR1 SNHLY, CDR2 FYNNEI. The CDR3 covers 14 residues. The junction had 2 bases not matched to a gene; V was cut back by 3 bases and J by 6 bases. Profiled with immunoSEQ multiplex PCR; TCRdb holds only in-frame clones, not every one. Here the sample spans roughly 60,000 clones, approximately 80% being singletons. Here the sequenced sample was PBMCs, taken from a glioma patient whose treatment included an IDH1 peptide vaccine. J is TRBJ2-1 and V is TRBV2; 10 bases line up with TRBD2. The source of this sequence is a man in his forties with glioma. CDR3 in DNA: TGTGCCAGCAGTGAGACTAGCGGGTTCAATGAGCAGTTCTTC. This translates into CASSETSGFNEQFF.